These 3 T cell receptor beta chains share one sample of origin, sequenced in a study of CD4 T cells in relation to SARS-CoV-2 and coronaviruses. No antigen is known for these receptors. The method was immunoSEQ multiplex PCR; TCRdb's version includes in-frame clones alone and lacks a portion of them. The sample gives 15,000 to 25,000 clones, around 67% of which show up once; about 21% is in the top ten. CD4+ T cells from unexposed donors were obtained before the COVID-19 pandemic (2011-2018). CD4+ T cells were isolated from the cells after 10 days of culture. The sequenced sample was CD4+ T cells from PBMCs, cultured in vitro. The receptors here all came from a human donor in good health.

J is TRBJ2-7 and V is TRBV4-1, with D unclear. Between the trimmed V and J ends, which lost 4 bases and 2 bases, there was a span of 12 bases. The CDR3 runs to 14 residues. The germline V gene has CDR1 MGHRA and CDR2 YSYEKL. CDR3 nucleotide sequence: TGCGCCAGCAGCCGACCTCAGGAGACCTACGAGCAGTACTTC. Protein product: CASSRPQETYEQYF.

The chain has TRBV3-1 (or the pseudogene TRBV3-2) and TRBJ2-1; D might be TRBD1 (6 bases). V was pared by 2 bases and J by 0 bases, with 14 bases between. Germline lookup yields CDR1 LGHDT and CDR2 YNNKEL (reference sequence). This CDR3 spans 17 amino acids. The CDR3 nucleotides read TGTGCCAGCAGCCAACTTGGAGCAGGGGACTCCTACAATGAGCAGTTCTTC. Residues: CASSQLGAGDSYNEQFF.

This clone turned up a few times. This sequence joins TRBV4-2 and TRBJ1-3; D remains ambiguous. This CDR3 comprises 13 residues. CDR1 and CDR2 from the germline V gene are LGHNA and YNFKEQ. V lost 1 base and J 8 bases, leaving 9 bases between the germline ends. In nucleotides, the CDR3 is TGTGCCAGCAGCCAAGCCCAAATTGACACCATATATTTT. This gives the protein CASSQAQIDTIYF.